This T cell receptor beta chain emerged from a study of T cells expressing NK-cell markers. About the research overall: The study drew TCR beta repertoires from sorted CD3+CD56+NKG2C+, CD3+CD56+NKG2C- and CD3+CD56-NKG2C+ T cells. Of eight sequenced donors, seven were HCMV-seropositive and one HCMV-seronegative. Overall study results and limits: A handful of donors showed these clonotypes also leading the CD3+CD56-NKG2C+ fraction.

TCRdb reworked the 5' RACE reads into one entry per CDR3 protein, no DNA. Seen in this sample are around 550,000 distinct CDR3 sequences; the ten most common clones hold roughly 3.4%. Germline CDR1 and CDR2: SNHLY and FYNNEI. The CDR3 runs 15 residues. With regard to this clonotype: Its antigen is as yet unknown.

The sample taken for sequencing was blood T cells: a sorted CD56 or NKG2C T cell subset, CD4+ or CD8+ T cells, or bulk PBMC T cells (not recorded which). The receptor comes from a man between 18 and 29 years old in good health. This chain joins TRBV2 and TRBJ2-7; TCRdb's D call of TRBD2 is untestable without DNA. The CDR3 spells CASGPTSGSPGGQYF. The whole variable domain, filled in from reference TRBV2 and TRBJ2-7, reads EPEVTQTPSHQVTQMGQEVILRCVPISNHLYFYWYRQILGQKVEFLVSFYNNEISEKSEIFDDQFSVERPDGSNFTLKIRSTKLEDSAMYFCASGPTSGSPGGQYFGPGTRLTVT.